This passage covers 8 T cell receptor beta chains from one sample sequenced in a study of T cells in Graves' hyperthyroidism and ophthalmopathy. From RNA transcripts, TCR beta CDR3 regions were amplified. Researchers ran a first-round RT-PCR on the TCR CDR3 using the HTBI primer set. TCRdb reanalysed the multiplex PCR reads using MiXCR and keeps one entry per CDR3 protein. In the table there are a few hundred thousand distinct CDR3 sequences, approximately 15% of which are singletons. Sequencing input: blood. The receptor set was obtained from a woman younger than 30 with Graves' hyperthyroidism.

A single count supports this clonotype. This clone may be a read error of a much larger clone one base away. The chain uses TRBV7-2 and TRBJ1-6; D unclear. The V gene's germline CDR1 is SGHTA and CDR2 FQGNSA. This CDR3 has 16 residues. The CDR3 coding sequence is TGTGCCGGCAGCTCAGGCAGCCGGGGAAATAATTCACCCCTCCACTTT. Translating gives CAGSSGSRGNNSPLHF.

This clonotype was detected only a few times. This rearrangement joins TRBV6-1 to TRBJ2-1; TRBD1 matches 8 bases. CDR1 is MNHNS and CDR2 is SASEGT in the germline V gene. This CDR3 comprises 18 residues. Trimming took 7 bases from V and 6 from J; bases not matched to a gene: 20. The DNA for the CDR3 is TGTGCCAGCACCTCAGGGGGCGGGCTCGGGAGCGGGTCCAATGAGCAGTTCTTC. This gives the protein CASTSGGGLGSGSNEQFF.

V is TRBV7-8 and J is TRBJ2-7; D is ambiguous. The CDR3 runs 16 residues. Germline loops: CDR1 SGHVS, CDR2 FQNEAQ. Trimming took off 4 bases at V and 0 bases at J, with 16 bases between the two ends. CDR3 DNA: TGTGCCAGCAGCTCTCTGGAAAAGGGCAGCTCCTACGAGCAGTACTTC. Translating gives CASSSLEKGSSYEQYF.

This clonotype was recorded many times. The chain uses TRBV20-1 and TRBJ2-1; the D is unclear. The V gene lost 6 bases and the J gene lost 6 bases, with 12 bases spanning the gap. Germline V gives CDR1 DFQATT, CDR2 SNEGSKA (reference sequence). The CDR3 sequence is 12 residues long. The CDR3 reads CSAPKIGNEQFF. CDR3 DNA sequence: TGCAGTGCCCCGAAAATAGGCAATGAGCAGTTCTTC.

Only a few counts were recorded for this clonotype. The chain has TRBV12-3 or TRBV12-4 and TRBJ2-5, with D perhaps matching TRBD1 or TRBD2 (5 bases each). This CDR3 is 14 amino acids long. The V end lost 6 bases, the J end lost 1 base, and 12 bases lay between the germline ends. CDR3 nucleotides: TGTGCCAGCAGGTCGGGACGTATCCAAGAGACCCAGTACTTC. This encodes CASRSGRIQETQYF.

This rearrangement joins TRBV6-1 to TRBJ2-1; 11 nucleotides match TRBD2. V shed 2 bases, J shed 7 bases, and the junction held 4 bases outside the gene matches. Germline CDR1 MNHNS, CDR2 SASEGT. The length of the CDR3 is 15 residues. The CDR3 DNA reads TGTGCCAGCAGTGAACTAGCGGGGGGTTGGAATGAGCAGTTCTTC. Translated: CASSELAGGWNEQFF.

This clonotype was found a few times. CDR3 loop: CASTTGRWEDTQYF. CDR3 in DNA: TGTGCCAGCACCACCGGGAGATGGGAAGATACGCAGTATTTT. This chain joins TRBV9 and TRBJ2-3, with D tentatively TRBD2 (6 bases). Between the trimmed V and J ends, which lost 6 bases and 5 bases, there was a span of 16 bases. Germline V gene lookup returns CDR1 SGDLS and CDR2 YYNGEE. The length of the CDR3 is 14 residues. The whole variable domain, remainder taken from reference TRBV9 and TRBJ2-3, is DSGVTQTPKHLITATGQRVTLRCSPRSGDLSVYWYQQSLDQGLQFLIQYYNGEERAKGNILERFSAQQFPDLHSELNLSSLELGDSALYFCASTTGRWEDTQYFGPGTRLTVL.

This clonotype has ten or more counts. This rearrangement joins TRBV29-1 to TRBJ2-2; 7 bases are a match to TRBD1. The CDR3 is made up of 13 amino acids. CDR1 and CDR2 from the germline V gene are SQVTM and ANQGSEA. Trimming removed 6 bases from V and 7 bases from J; junction bases left unmatched: 8. The CDR3 DNA sequence: TGCAGCGTGCTAAGAGGGGGCGGCGGGGAGCTGTTTTTT. As protein: CSVLRGGGGELFF.